The following is a TCR beta chain sequence with its context. A sample-barcoded 5' primer and a J-beta primer mix were used in a second PCR of roughly 7 to 11 cycles. Any given sample supplied a minimum of 2.5 million CDR3-containing paired-end reads. A single record per CDR3 protein comes from TCRdb applying MiXCR to the 5' RACE reads. The sample comprises more than 800,000 distinct CDR3 sequences, 45% of which are singletons, and 15% to 20% rests with the top ten. This CDR3 has 16 amino acids. Trimming at V came to 3 bases and at J to 5 bases, leaving 12 bases not matched to a gene. Germline V gene lookup returns CDR1 SQVTM and CDR2 ANQGSEA. The sample originates from a study of blood T cells in healthy people across ages. Donors were healthy Caucasian individuals from Russia aged roughly 6 to 95. Researchers collected 7.5 to 10 milliliters of peripheral blood from every single donor.

The sample taken for sequencing was blood. This chain joins TRBV29-1 and TRBJ2-1, with 8 nucleotides matching TRBD1. The origin of this receptor is a woman aged 55-70 years in good health. As DNA, the CDR3 is TGCAGCGTTGATCGACAGGGGCCCCCCCTACACAATGAGCAGTTCTTC. Its protein is CSVDRQGPPLHNEQFF.